This passage covers 2 T cell receptor beta chains from one sample sequenced in a study of shared T cell receptors in the human thymus. The table came from immunoSEQ multiplex PCR; TCRdb's copy has only in-frame clones and leaves some out. Here the sample spans roughly 550,000 clones, roughly 74% being singletons. This same sample was also part of a study on human thymus T cells.

Sequencing was performed on thymocytes. The receptors stem from a boy younger than two with a congenital heart defect.

This chain connects TRBV7-2 to TRBJ1-2, with D possibly matching TRBD1 (5 bases). The germline V and J ends were trimmed by 1 base and 5 bases, with 14 bases remaining between them. From germline, CDR1 is SGHTA and CDR2 FQGNSA. This CDR3 contains 15 residues. Here the CDR3 DNA reads TGTGCCAGCAGCTTAGAACAGCCGGGGGAATATGGCTACACCTTC. Amino acids: CASSLEQPGEYGYTF. The full variable domain, completed using reference TRBV7-2 and TRBJ1-2, is GAGVSQSPSNKVTEKGKDVELRCDPISGHTALYWYRQSLGQGLEFLIYFQGNSAPDKSGLPSDRFSAERTGGSVSTLTIQRTQQEDSAVYLCASSLEQPGEYGYTFGSGTRLTVV.

In DNA, the CDR3 is TGTGCCAGCAGCTCCAGGGAAGGCCGACAGACTGGGGTCTACGAGCAGTACTTC. Its protein is CASSSREGRQTGVYEQYF. V gene TRBV7-9 combines with J gene TRBJ2-7, with TRBD1 as a possible D gene (5 bases). V dropped 4 bases and J dropped 3 bases, with 25 bases sitting between them. Germline V gene lookup returns CDR1 SEHNR and CDR2 FQNEAQ (reference sequence). The CDR3 is made up of 18 amino acids.